A single sample is the source of the 11 T cell receptor beta chains below, sequenced in a study of cytomegalovirus exposure and HLA in healthy donors. This PCR relied on a set of 60 Vbeta primers and 13 Jbeta primers. Profiling relied on immunoSEQ multiplex PCR, and the TCRdb table lists in-frame clones only, not all of them. This table has roughly 200,000 clones, roughly 77% appearing once. The sample taken for sequencing was PBMCs. The receptors here all came from a man in his forties in good health and CMV-seropositive.

This clone was recorded once. The chain links TRBV7-7 to TRBJ2-1; TRBD2 matches 9 bases. Per germline, CDR1 SSHAT and CDR2 FNYEAQ (reference sequence). This CDR3 spans 15 amino acids. V was clipped by 1 base and J by 9 bases; unmatched bases: 7. The CDR3, as DNA: TGTGCCAGCAGCTTAGGTTCGGGACTAGCCGGTGAGCAGTTCTTC. Residues: CASSLGSGLAGEQFF.

This clone was picked up a small number of times. V is TRBV19 and J is TRBJ2-3; no firm D call. Germline CDR1 reads LNHDA; CDR2 reads SQIVND (reference sequence). This CDR3 comprises 19 residues. Trimming pared 0 bases from V and 2 bases from J, leaving 21 bases between. The CDR3 loop reads CASSIETVGSPVYTDTQYF. The CDR3 DNA is TGTGCCAGTAGTATAGAAACGGTCGGTAGCCCTGTCTACACAGATACGCAGTATTTT.

This clone was seen only once. This chain links TRBV29-1 with TRBJ1-1, with 7 bases matching TRBD1. The CDR3 extends over 15 amino acids. The junction had 10 bases not matched to a gene; V was cut back by 2 bases and J by 4 bases. Germline CDR1 SQVTM, CDR2 ANQGSEA. The CDR3 loop is CSVEPHRQGVTEAFF. CDR3 DNA sequence: TGCAGCGTTGAACCCCACCGACAGGGTGTCACTGAAGCTTTCTTT.

In this sample, this clone turned up a few times. This CDR3 is CASSQDGGSGAYEQYF. CDR3 DNA: TGCGCCAGCAGCCAAGATGGAGGTAGCGGAGCTTACGAGCAGTACTTC. The V gene is TRBV4-1, the J gene TRBJ2-7; possibly TRBD2 for D (6 bases). V was pared by 0 bases and J by 4 bases, with 16 bases between. CDR3 length: 16 residues. The germline gives CDR1 MGHRA, CDR2 YSYEKL.

This chain links TRBV2 with TRBJ1-4, with TRBD1 identical over 8 bases. Losses at the gene ends were 6 bases for V and 8 bases for J; bases not matched to a gene: 8. Germline CDR1 and CDR2: SNHLY and FYNNEI. The CDR3 sequence is 14 residues long. CDR3 DNA sequence: TGTGCCAGCAGGAGGGGACAGGAGGAGGAAAAACTGTTTTTT. Its protein product is CASRRGQEEEKLFF.

The chain recombines TRBV4-2 with TRBJ1-1; weak D call: TRBD1 (6 bases). This CDR3 spans 14 amino acids. Germline-derived CDR1 and CDR2 are LGHNA and YNFKEQ. V was trimmed by 4 bases and J by 4 bases, leaving 13 bases between them. The CDR3 coding sequence is TGTGCCAGCAGCCCCAGGGGCGCTGGCACTGAAGCTTTCTTT. This translates into CASSPRGAGTEAFF.

This chain connects TRBV5-6 to TRBJ2-1, with 11 bases that match TRBD2. Germline CDR1 SGHDT, CDR2 YYEEEE. Unmatched junction bases numbered 10, after V lost 4 bases and J lost 4 bases. CDR3 length: 17 amino acids. As DNA, the CDR3 is TGTGCCAGCAGCCTCGGACTAGCGGGCGGAGGGTACAATGAGCAGTTCTTC. Amino acids: CASSLGLAGGGYNEQFF. Based on the CDR3 plus reference TRBV5-6 and TRBJ2-1, the full variable domain is DAGVTQSPTHLIKTRGQQVTLRCSPKSGHDTVSWYQQALGQGPQFIFQYYEEEERQRGNFPDRFSGHQFPNYSSELNVNALLLGDSALYLCASSLGLAGGGYNEQFFGPGTRLTVL.

A remark on this clone: The germline gene is not matched at one end of the junction; a read error may be the cause. The CDR3 loop is CASRYLFSSYNSPLHF. CDR3 bases: TGTGCCAGCAGATACTTGTTCAGCTCCTATAATTCACCCCTCCACTTT. The chain uses TRBV6-5 and TRBJ1-6; D is unresolved. This CDR3 comprises 16 residues. Germline CDR1 MNHEY, CDR2 SVGAGI.

The chain has TRBV6-5 and TRBJ2-7, with a tentative D call TRBD1 (6 bases). The CDR3 has 12 residues. From germline, CDR1 is MNHEY and CDR2 SVGAGI. The ends were cut back, 5 bases at V and 5 bases at J, with 10 bases in the middle. CDR3 in DNA: TGTGCCAGCAGTAAACAGGGAAACGAGCAGTACTTC. As protein: CASSKQGNEQYF.

The CDR3 sequence is CASSRRDMSSYEQYF. DNA for the CDR3: TGCGCCAGCAGCCGCCGGGACATGAGCTCCTACGAGCAGTACTTC. The chain recombines TRBV5-1 with TRBJ2-7; D might be TRBD1 (6 bases). This CDR3 has 15 amino acids. V lost 4 bases to trimming and J lost 0 bases, with 14 bases between them. Germline V lookup: CDR1 SGHRS, CDR2 YFSETQ. Filled out from reference TRBV5-1 and TRBJ2-7, the complete variable domain reads KAGVTQTPRYLIKTRGQQVTLSCSPISGHRSVSWYQQTPGQGLQFLFEYFSETQRNKGNFPGRFSGRQFSNSRSEMNVSTLELGDSALYLCASSRRDMSSYEQYFGPGTRLTVT.

The chain employs TRBV7-2 and TRBJ1-1, with 10 bases lining up with TRBD1. The CDR3 contains 15 residues. V lost 5 bases and J lost 0; bases outside the gene matches: 3. In germline, CDR1 is SGHTA, CDR2 FQGNSA. CDR3 amino acids: CASSPGTGVNTEAFF. In nucleotides, the CDR3 is TGTGCCAGCAGCCCGGGGACAGGGGTGAACACTGAAGCTTTCTTT.